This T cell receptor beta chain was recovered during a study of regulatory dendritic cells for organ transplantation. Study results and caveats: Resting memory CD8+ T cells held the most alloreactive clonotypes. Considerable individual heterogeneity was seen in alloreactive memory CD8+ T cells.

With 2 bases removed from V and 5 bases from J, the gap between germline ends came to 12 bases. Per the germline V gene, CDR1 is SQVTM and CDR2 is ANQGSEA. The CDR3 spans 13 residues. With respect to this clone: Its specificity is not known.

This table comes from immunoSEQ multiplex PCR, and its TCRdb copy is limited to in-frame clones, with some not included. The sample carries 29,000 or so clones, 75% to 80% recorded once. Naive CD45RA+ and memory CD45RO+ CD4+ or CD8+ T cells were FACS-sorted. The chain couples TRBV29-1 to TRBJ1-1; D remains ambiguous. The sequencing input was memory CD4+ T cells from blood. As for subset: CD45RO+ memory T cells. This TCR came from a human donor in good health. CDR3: CSVEKGRGTEAFF. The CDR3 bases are TGCAGCGTTGAAAAGGGCCGGGGTACTGAAGCTTTCTTT.